These 6 T cell receptor beta chains were sequenced from one sample in a study of T cell responses to AZD1222 COVID-19 vaccine. Data came from immunoSEQ multiplex PCR; TCRdb stores just in-frame clones and leaves some out. The repertoire holds 110,000 to 150,000 clones, about nine tenths seen once, with 4.7% in the top ten. The sample was peripheral blood, taken on day 0 of AZD1222 vaccination. All receptors derive from an adult in good health.

In this sample, this clone turned up once. The V gene is TRBV19, the J gene TRBJ1-2, with 7 bases aligning to TRBD1. V lost 5 bases, J lost 5 bases, and 11 bases stayed unmatched. The V gene's germline CDR1 is LNHDA and CDR2 SQIVND (reference sequence). CDR3 length: 15 residues. The CDR3 loop reads CASSDSGGVKYGYTF. The CDR3 DNA is TGTGCCAGTAGTGATTCAGGGGGAGTTAAGTATGGCTACACCTTC.

The chain uses TRBV3-1 (or the pseudogene TRBV3-2) and TRBJ2-3; no clear D gene. Germline-derived CDR1 and CDR2 are LGHDT and YNNKEL (reference sequence). V was pared by 0 bases and J by 2 bases, with 9 bases between. This CDR3 region has 15 residues. This CDR3 is CASSQELAVTDTQYF. The CDR3 DNA reads TGTGCCAGCAGCCAAGAATTGGCGGTCACAGATACGCAGTATTTT.

The chain recombines TRBV2 with TRBJ1-2; 7 nucleotides line up with TRBD1. This CDR3 contains 14 residues. Germline V gene data show CDR1 as SNHLY and CDR2 as FYNNEI. V dropped 5 bases and J dropped 6; count of bases not matched to a gene: 9. The CDR3 bases are TGTGCCAGCAGTAAAGACAGGGTGGCGCATGGCTACACCTTC. Its translation is CASSKDRVAHGYTF.

The V gene is TRBV18, the J gene TRBJ1-1, with a tentative D call TRBD1 (6 bases). Germline assignment: CDR1 KGHSH and CDR2 LQKENI. V gave up 3 bases and J gave up 5 bases, with 10 bases separating them. CDR3 size: 13 residues. For the CDR3, the DNA is TGTGCCAGCTCACCGAGACAGGAGACTGAAGCTTTCTTT. The encoded protein is CASSPRQETEAFF.

The genes are TRBV6-5 and TRBJ2-5; TRBD2 matches 7 bases. This CDR3 has 13 residues. After removal of 6 bases from V and 3 bases from J, the junction contained 4 bases not matched to a gene. Germline V gene sequence: CDR1 MNHEY, CDR2 SVGAGI. CDR3 coding DNA: TGTGCCAGCAGACCTGGACTAGAAGAGACCCAGTACTTC. Amino acids: CASRPGLEETQYF.

This clone showed up just once. V usage is TRBV12-3 or TRBV12-4 and J usage is TRBJ2-2; 7 nucleotides line up with TRBD1. The ends lost 5 bases at V and 6 bases at J; junction bases unmatched: 3. The CDR3 totals 13 residues. In nucleotides, the CDR3 is TGTGCCAGCAGTAACGACAGGGCCGGGGAGCTGTTTTTT. Amino acid sequence: CASSNDRAGELFF.